This TCR beta chain was recorded in a study of cytomegalovirus exposure and HLA in healthy donors. Concerning this clone itself: Other DNA sequences from this sample encode an identical CDR3 as well.

Between the trimmed V and J ends, which lost 2 bases and 5 bases, there was a span of 4 bases. The CDR3 has 12 amino acids. Looked up from germline, CDR1 is SGDLS and CDR2 is YYNGEE. In the PCR, 60 Vbeta and 13 Jbeta primers were used. TCRdb's copy holds only in-frame clones and misses some; the assay was immunoSEQ multiplex PCR. The table lists 150,000 to 200,000 clones, around four fifths of them singletons. This rearrangement joins TRBV9 to TRBJ2-2; D unclear. This sequence was found in a man aged 18-30 years in good health and CMV-seronegative. The sample taken for sequencing was PBMCs. The DNA for the CDR3 is TGTGCCAGCAGCGTTCGGACCGGGGAGCTGTTTTTT. It specifies CASSVRTGELFF.